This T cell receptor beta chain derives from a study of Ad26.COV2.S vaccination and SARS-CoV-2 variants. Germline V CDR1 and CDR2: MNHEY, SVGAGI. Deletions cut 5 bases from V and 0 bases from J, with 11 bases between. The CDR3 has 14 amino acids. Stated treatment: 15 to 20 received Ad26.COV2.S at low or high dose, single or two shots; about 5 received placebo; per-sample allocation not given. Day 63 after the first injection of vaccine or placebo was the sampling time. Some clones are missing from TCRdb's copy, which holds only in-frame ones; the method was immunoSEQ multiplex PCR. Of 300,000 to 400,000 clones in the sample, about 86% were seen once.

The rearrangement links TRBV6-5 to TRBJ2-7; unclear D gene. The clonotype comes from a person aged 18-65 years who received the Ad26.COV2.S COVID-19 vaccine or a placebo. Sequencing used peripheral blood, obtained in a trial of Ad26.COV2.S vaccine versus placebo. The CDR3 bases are TGTGCCAGCAGTAGACACCTGAGCTCCTACGAGCAGTACTTC. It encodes CASSRHLSSYEQYF.